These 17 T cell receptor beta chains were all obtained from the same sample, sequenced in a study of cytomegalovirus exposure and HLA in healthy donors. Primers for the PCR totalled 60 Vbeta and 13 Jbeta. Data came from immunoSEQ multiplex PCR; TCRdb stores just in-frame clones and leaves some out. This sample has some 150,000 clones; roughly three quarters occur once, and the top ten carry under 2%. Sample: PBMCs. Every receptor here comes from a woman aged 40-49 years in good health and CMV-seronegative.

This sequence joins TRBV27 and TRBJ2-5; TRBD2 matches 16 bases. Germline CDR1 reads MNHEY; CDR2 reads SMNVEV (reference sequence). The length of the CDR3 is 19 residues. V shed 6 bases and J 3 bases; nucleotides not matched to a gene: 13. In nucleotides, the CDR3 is TGTGCCAGCAGGGTCCTGGGACTAGCGGGAGGGCTAGGGGAAGAGACCCAGTACTTC. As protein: CASRVLGLAGGLGEETQYF.

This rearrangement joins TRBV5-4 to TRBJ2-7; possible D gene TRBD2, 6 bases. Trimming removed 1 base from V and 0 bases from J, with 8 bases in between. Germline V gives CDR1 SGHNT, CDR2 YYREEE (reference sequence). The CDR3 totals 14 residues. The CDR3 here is CASSLSGVSYEQYF. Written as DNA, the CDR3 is TGTGCCAGCAGCTTGTCGGGAGTCTCCTACGAGCAGTACTTC.

The CDR3: CASSVGGGGGYTF. The CDR3 bases are TGTGCCAGCAGCGTAGGGGGGGGCGGTGGCTACACCTTC. The V and J genes are TRBV6-1 and TRBJ1-2, with TRBD1 as a possible D gene (6 bases). This CDR3 has 13 residues. Trimming removed 6 bases from V and 7 bases from J, with 15 bases in between. CDR1 MNHNS and CDR2 SASEGT come from the germline V gene.

DNA for the CDR3: TGTGCAAGTCGTTACGGACTAGCGGGAGGGCCTAGCACAGATACGCAGTATTTT. It yields the protein CASRYGLAGGPSTDTQYF. This chain joins TRBV12-2 and TRBJ2-3; TRBD2 is taken as the D call from the table, unchecked against the DNA. TRBV12-2 is a known pseudogene. The CDR3 totals 18 residues.

CDR3: CASSFDSETQYF. CDR3 nucleotides: TGCGCCAGCAGCTTCGACTCGGAGACCCAGTACTTC. The chain is built from TRBV5-1 and TRBJ2-5; D uncertain. From germline, CDR1 is SGHRS and CDR2 YFSETQ. The CDR3 loop spans 12 amino acids. V was shortened by 2 bases and J by 5 bases, with 7 bases between the two germline ends.

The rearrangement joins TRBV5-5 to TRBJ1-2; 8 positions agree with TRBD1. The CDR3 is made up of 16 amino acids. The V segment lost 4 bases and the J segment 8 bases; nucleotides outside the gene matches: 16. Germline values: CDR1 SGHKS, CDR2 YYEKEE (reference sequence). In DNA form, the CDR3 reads TGTGCCAGCAGCGATTTACGGACACGGACAGGGAGGGGCTACACCTTC. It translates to CASSDLRTRTGRGYTF. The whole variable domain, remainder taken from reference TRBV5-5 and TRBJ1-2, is DAGVTQSPTHLIKTRGQQVTLRCSPISGHKSVSWYQQVLGQGPQFIFQYYEKEERGRGNFPDRFSARQFPNYSSELNVNALLLGDSALYLCASSDLRTRTGRGYTFGSGTRLTVV.

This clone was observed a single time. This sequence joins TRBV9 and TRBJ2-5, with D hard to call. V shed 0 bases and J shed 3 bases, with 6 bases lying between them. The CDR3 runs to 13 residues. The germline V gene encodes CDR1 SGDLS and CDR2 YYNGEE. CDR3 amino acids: CASSVDVKETQYF. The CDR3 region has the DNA TGTGCCAGCAGCGTAGATGTCAAAGAGACCCAGTACTTC.

The CDR3 nucleotides are TGTGCCAGCAGTTTCCACGCGGGGAGCAATCAGCCCCAGCATTTT. It yields the protein CASSFHAGSNQPQHF. The chain combines TRBV27 with TRBJ1-5, with D unresolved. This CDR3 spans 15 amino acids. From germline, CDR1 is MNHEY and CDR2 SMNVEV (reference sequence). The V end lost 3 bases, the J end lost 1 base, and 10 bases lay between the germline ends.

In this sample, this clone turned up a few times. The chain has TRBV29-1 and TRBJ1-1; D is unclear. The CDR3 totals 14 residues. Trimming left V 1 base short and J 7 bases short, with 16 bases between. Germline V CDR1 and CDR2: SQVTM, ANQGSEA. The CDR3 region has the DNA TGCAGCGTTGAAGTTTGGCACCCGGAGCATGAAGCTTTCTTT. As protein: CSVEVWHPEHEAFF. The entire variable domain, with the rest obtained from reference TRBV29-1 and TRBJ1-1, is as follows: SAVISQKPSRDICQRGTSLTIQCQVDSQVTMMFWYRQQPGQSLTLIATANQGSEATYESGFVIDKFPISRPNLTFSTLTVSNMSPEDSSIYLCSVEVWHPEHEAFFGQGTRLTVV.

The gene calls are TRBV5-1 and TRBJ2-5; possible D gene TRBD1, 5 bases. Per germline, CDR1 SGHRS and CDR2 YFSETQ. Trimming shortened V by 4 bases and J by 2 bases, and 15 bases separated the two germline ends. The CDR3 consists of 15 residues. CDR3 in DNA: TGCGCCAGCAGCCCAGGGTGGGATACACAAGAGACCCAGTACTTC. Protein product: CASSPGWDTQETQYF.

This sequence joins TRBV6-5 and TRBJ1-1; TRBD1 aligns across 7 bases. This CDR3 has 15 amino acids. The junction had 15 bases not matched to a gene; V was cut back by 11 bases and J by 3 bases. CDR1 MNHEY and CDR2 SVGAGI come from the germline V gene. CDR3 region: CASRGGFNRHTEAFF. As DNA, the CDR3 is TGTGCCTCTAGAGGGGGCTTTAATAGGCACACTGAAGCTTTCTTT.

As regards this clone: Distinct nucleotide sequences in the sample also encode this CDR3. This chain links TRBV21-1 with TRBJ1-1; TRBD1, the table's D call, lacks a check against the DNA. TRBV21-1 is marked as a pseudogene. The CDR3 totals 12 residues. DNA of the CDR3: TGTGCCAATCGACAGGGCCGGACTGAAGCTTTCTTT. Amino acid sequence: CANRQGRTEAFF.

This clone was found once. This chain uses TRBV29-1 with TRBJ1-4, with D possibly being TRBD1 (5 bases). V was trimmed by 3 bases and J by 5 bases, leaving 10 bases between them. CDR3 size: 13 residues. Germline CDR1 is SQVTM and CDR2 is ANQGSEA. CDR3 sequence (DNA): TGCAGCGTTGAGACCGGGGGGAATGAAAAACTGTTTTTT. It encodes CSVETGGNEKLFF.

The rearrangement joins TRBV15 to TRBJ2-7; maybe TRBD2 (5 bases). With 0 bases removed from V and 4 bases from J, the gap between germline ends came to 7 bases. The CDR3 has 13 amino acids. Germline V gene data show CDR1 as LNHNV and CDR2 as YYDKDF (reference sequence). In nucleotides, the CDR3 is TGTGCCACCAGCAGAGATCCGGGGTACGAGCAGTACTTC. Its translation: CATSRDPGYEQYF.

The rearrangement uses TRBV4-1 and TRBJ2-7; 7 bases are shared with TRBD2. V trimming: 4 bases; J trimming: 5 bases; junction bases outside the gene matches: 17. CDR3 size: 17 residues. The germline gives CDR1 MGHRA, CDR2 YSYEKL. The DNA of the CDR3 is TGCGCCAGCAGCCCTTCGGTAGCGGGTGGCCCCCCGAACGAGCAGTACTTC. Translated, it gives CASSPSVAGGPPNEQYF.

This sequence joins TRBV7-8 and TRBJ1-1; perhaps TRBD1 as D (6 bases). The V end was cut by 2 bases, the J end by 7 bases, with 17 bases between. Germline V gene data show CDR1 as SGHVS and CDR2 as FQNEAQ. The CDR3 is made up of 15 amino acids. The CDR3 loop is CASSLPYGTLDEAFF. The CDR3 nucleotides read TGTGCCAGCAGCTTACCTTACGGGACACTGGATGAAGCTTTCTTT.

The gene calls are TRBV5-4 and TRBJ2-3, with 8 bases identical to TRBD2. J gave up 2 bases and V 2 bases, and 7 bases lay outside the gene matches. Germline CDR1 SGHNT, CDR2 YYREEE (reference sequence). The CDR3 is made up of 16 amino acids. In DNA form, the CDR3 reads TGTGCCAGCAGCTTCGTCGCGGGGGGTGCCACAGATACGCAGTATTTT. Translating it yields CASSFVAGGATDTQYF.